This entry features one T cell receptor beta chain sequence. These data are taken from a study of shared clonotypes between healthy human individuals. Tens of thousands of T cell genomes, or roughly 200 ng DNA, went into the sorted-subset replicate PCRs. TCRdb's copy holds only in-frame clones and misses some; the assay was immunoSEQ multiplex PCR. The table includes about 1.1 million clones, more than 75% detected once. The receptor comes from a man between 18 and 35 years old in good health. Some clones in this sample may be carry-over from other donors' samples. The sequenced sample was memory CD4+ T cells from PBMCs. The subset: CD45RA-negative fraction.

The chain's CDR3 is CASSEVDRYYEQYF. CDR3 DNA sequence: TGTGCCAGCAGTGAAGTGGACAGGTACTACGAGCAGTACTTC. The chain couples TRBV6-1 to TRBJ2-7; the match to TRBD1 covers 7 bases. Germline assignment: CDR1 MNHNS and CDR2 SASEGT. This CDR3 has 14 amino acids. The J segment lost 3 bases and the V segment lost 1 base, leaving 3 bases of the junction unmatched.